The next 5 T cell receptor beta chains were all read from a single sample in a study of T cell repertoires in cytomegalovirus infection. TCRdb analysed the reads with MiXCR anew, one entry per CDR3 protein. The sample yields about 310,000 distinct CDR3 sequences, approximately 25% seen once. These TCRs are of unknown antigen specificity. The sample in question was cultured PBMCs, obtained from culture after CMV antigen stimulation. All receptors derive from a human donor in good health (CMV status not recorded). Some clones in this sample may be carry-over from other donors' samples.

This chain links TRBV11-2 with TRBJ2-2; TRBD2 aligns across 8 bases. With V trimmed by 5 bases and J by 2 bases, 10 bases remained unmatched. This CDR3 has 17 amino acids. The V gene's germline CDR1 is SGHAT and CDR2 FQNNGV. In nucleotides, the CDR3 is TGTGCCAGCAGCCTTAGCGGACTAGCTATTAACACCGGGGAGCTGTTTTTT. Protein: CASSLSGLAINTGELFF. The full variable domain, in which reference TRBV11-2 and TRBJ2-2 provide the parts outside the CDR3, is EAGVAQSPRYKIIEKRQSVAFWCNPISGHATLYWYQQILGQGPKLLIQFQNNGVVDDSQLPKDRFSAERLKGVDSTLKIQPAKLEDSAVYLCASSLSGLAINTGELFFGEGSRLTVL.

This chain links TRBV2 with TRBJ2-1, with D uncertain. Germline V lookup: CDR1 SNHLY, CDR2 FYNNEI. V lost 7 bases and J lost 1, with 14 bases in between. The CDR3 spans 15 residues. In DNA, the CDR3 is TGTGCCAGCATGACGTGGCAGAAATCCTACAATGAGCAGTTCTTC. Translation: CASMTWQKSYNEQFF.

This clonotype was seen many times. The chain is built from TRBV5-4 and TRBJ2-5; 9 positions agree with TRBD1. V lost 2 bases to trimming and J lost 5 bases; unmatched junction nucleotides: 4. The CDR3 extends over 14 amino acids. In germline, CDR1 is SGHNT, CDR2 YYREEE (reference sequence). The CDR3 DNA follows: TGTGCCAGCAGCTTACAGGGGGCAGTGGAGACCCAGTACTTC. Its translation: CASSLQGAVETQYF.

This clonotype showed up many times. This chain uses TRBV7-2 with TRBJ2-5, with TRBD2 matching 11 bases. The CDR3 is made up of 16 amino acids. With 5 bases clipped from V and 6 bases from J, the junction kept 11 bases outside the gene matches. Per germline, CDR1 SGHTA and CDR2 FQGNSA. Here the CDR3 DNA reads TGTGCCAGCAGCCCCGCAGGGCTAGCGGGAGGAAAGACCCAGTACTTC. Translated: CASSPAGLAGGKTQYF.

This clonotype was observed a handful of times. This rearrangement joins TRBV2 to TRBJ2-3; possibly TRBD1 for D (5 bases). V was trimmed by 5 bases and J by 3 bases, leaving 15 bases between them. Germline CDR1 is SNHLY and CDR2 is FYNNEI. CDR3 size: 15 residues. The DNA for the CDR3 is TGTGCCAGCAGTCCAAATTCGCAGGGTACAGATACGCAGTATTTT. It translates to CASSPNSQGTDTQYF.